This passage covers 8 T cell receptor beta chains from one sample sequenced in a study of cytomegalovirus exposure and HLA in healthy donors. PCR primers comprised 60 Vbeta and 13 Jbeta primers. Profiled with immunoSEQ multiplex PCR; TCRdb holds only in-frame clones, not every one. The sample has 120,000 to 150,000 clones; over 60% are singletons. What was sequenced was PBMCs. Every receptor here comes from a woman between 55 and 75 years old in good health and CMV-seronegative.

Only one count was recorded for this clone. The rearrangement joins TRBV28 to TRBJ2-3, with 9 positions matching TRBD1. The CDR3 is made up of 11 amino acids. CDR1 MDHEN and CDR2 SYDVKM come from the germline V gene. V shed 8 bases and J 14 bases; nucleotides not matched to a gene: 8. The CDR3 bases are TGTGCCAGCGGGGACAGGGTGCACTCGTATTTT. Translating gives CASGDRVHSYF.

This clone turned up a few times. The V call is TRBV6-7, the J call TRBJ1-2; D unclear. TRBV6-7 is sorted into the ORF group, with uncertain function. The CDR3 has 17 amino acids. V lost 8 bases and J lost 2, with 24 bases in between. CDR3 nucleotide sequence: TGTGCCAGCTCCCACCGCCTAAACGGGAGCCAAAACTATGGCTACACCTTC. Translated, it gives CASSHRLNGSQNYGYTF.

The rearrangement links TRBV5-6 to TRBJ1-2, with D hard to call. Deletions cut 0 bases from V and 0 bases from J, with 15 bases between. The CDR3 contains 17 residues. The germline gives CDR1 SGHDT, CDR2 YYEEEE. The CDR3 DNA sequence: TGTGCCAGCAGCTTGGTCGCAGGAAGGATTCCTAACTATGGCTACACCTTC. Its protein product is CASSLVAGRIPNYGYTF.

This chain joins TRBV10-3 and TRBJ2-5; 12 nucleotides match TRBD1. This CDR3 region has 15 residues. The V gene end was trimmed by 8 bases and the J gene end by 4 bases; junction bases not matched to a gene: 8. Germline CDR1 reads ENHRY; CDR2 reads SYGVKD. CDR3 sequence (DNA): TGTGCCATCGGGATTCCGGGACAGGGGGCAGAGACCCAGTACTTC. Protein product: CAIGIPGQGAETQYF.

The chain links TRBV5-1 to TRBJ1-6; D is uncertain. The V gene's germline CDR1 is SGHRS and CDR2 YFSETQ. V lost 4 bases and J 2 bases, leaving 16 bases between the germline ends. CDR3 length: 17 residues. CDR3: CASSPGTESPYNSPLHF. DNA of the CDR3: TGCGCCAGCAGCCCCGGAACGGAGAGCCCCTATAATTCACCCCTCCACTTT.

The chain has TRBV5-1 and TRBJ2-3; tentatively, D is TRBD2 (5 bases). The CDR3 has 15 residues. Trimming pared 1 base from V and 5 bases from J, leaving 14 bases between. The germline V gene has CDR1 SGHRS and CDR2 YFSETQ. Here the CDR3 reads CASSLYIREGDTQYF. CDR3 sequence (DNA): TGCGCCAGCAGCTTGTACATCCGAGAGGGAGATACGCAGTATTTT.

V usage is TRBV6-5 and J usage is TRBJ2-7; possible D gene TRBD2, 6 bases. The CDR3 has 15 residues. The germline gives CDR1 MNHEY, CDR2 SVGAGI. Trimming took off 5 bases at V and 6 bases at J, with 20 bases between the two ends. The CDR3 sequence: CASSLAPGGLGEQYF. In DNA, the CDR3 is TGTGCCAGCAGTCTTGCCCCCGGGGGACTGGGCGAGCAGTACTTC.

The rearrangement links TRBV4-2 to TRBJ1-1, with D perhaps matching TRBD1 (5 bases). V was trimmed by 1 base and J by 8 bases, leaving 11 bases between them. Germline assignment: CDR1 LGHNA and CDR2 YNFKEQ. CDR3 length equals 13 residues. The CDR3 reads CASSQGVTGEAFF. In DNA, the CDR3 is TGTGCCAGCAGCCAAGGGGTAACAGGAGAAGCTTTCTTT.